This T cell receptor beta chain was sequenced in a study of blood T cells in healthy people across ages. Broader study findings: It was not possible, with unsorted PBMCs, to conclusively compare naive and antigen-experienced cells. The recorded TCR beta diversity per million T cells decreased in a roughly linear manner with age.

Comment on this clonotype: The target antigen is unknown.

CDR1 and CDR2 (germline): GTSNPN, SVGIG (reference sequence). The V and J ends lost 1 base and 5 bases, in that order; junction bases with no gene match: 4. The CDR3 runs to 15 residues. A sample-barcoded 5' primer and a J-beta primer mix were used in a second PCR of roughly 6 to 12 cycles. TCRdb re-derived calls from the 5' RACE reads in MiXCR, one entry per CDR3 protein. This table has 700,000 to 800,000 distinct CDR3 sequences, approximately 43% appearing once. The clonotype comes from an older woman in good health. The chain recombines TRBV30 with TRBJ1-6, with 8 bases fitting TRBD1. Specimen: blood. CDR3 DNA sequence: TGTGCCTGGAGTGGTGGGACAGGCGATAATTCACCCCTCCACTTT. Residues: CAWSGGTGDNSPLHF.